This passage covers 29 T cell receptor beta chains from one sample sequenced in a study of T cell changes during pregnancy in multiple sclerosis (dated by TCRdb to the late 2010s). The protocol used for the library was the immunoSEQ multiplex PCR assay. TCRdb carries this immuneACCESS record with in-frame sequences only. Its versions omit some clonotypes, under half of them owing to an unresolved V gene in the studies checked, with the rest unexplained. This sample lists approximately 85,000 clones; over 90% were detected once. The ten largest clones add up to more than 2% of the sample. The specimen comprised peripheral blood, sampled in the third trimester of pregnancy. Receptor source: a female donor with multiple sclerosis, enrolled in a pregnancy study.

The CDR3 here is CASSLRQGDTQYF. The CDR3 coding sequence is TGTGCCAGCAGCTTGCGACAGGGGGATACGCAGTATTTT. V gene TRBV5-4 combines with J gene TRBJ2-3; 8 bases fit TRBD1. CDR1 and CDR2 from the germline V gene are SGHNT and YYREEE (reference sequence). The CDR3 length is 13 residues. The V segment lost 1 base and the J segment 6 bases; nucleotides outside the gene matches: 1.

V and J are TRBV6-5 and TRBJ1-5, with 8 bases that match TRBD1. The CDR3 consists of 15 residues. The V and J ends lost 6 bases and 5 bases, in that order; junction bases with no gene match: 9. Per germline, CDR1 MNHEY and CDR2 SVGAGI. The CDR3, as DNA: TGTGCCAGCAGACACCGGACAGGGAGCGATCAGCCCCAGCATTTT. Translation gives CASRHRTGSDQPQHF.

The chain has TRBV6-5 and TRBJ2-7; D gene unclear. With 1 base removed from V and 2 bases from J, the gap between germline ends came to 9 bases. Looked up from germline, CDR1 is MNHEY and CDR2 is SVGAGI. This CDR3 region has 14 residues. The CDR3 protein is CASSYLGRTYEQYF. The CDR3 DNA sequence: TGTGCCAGCAGTTACTTGGGCCGGACCTACGAGCAGTACTTC.

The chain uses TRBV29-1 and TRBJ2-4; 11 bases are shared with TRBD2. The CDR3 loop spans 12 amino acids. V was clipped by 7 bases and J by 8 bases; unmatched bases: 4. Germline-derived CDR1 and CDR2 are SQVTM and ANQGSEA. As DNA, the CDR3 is TGCAGCGCCGGGACTAGCGGACACATTCAGTACTTC. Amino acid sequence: CSAGTSGHIQYF. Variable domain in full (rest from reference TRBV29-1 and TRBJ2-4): SAVISQKPSRDICQRGTSLTIQCQVDSQVTMMFWYRQQPGQSLTLIATANQGSEATYESGFVIDKFPISRPNLTFSTLTVSNMSPEDSSIYLCSAGTSGHIQYFGAGTRLSVL.

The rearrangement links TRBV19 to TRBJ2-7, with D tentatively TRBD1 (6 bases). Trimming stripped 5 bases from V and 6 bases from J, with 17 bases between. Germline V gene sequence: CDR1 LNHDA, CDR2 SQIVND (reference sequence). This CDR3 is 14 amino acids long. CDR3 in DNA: TGTGCCAGTAGTGCCCACACAGGGTTCAGCGAGCAGTACTTC. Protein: CASSAHTGFSEQYF.

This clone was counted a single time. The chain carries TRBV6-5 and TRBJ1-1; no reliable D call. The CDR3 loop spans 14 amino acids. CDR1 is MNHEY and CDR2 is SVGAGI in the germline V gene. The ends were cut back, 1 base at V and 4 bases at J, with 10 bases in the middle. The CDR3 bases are TGTGCCAGCAGTTACTTGGTCCCGGGCACTGAAGCTTTCTTT. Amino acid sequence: CASSYLVPGTEAFF.

CDR3 coding DNA: TGCGCCAGCAGCCAAGGAGACCAAGAGACCCAGTACTTC. Encoded protein: CASSQGDQETQYF. The chain employs TRBV4-1 and TRBJ2-5, with no clear D. The CDR3 totals 13 residues. The V end lost 1 base, the J end lost 0 bases, and 3 bases lay between the germline ends. Germline assignment: CDR1 MGHRA and CDR2 YSYEKL.

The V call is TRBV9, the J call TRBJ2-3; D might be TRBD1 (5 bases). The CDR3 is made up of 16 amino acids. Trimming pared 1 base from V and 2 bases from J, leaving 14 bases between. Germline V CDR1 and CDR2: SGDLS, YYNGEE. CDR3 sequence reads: CASSVQEPGSTDTQYF. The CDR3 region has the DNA TGTGCCAGCAGCGTACAAGAGCCAGGGTCCACAGATACGCAGTATTTT. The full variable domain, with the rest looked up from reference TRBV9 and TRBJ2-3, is DSGVTQTPKHLITATGQRVTLRCSPRSGDLSVYWYQQSLDQGLQFLIQYYNGEERAKGNILERFSAQQFPDLHSELNLSSLELGDSALYFCASSVQEPGSTDTQYFGPGTRLTVL.

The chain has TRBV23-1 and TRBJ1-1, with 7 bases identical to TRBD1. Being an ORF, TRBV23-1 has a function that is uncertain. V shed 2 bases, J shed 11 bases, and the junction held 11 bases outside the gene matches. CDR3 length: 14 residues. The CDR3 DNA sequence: TGCGCCAGCAGTCAACAAAAAAACAGGGGTCTTGCTTTCTTT. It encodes CASSQQKNRGLAFF.

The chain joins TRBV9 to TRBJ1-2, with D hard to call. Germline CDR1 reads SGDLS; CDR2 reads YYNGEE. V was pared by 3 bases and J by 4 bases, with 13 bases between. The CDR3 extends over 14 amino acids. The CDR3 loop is CASSGHEGTYGYTF. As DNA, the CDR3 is TGTGCCAGCAGCGGCCACGAGGGAACCTATGGCTACACCTTC.

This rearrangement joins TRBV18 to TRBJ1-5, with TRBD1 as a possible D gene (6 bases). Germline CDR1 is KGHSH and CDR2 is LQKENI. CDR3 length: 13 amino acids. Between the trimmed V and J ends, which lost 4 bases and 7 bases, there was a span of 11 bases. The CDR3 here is CASSRTGNQPQHF. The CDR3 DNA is TGTGCCAGCTCACGTACAGGGAACCAGCCCCAGCATTTT.

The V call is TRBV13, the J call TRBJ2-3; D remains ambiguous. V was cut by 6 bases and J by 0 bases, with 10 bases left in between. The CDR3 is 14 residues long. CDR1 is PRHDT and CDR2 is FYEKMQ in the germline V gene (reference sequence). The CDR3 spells CASSSRLSTDTQYF. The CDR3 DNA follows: TGTGCCAGCAGTTCAAGACTGAGCACAGATACGCAGTATTTT. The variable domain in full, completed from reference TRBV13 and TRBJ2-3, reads AAGVIQSPRHLIKEKRETATLKCYPIPRHDTVYWYQQGPGQDPQFLISFYEKMQSDKGSIPDRFSAQQFSDYHSELNMSSLELGDSALYFCASSSRLSTDTQYFGPGTRLTVL.

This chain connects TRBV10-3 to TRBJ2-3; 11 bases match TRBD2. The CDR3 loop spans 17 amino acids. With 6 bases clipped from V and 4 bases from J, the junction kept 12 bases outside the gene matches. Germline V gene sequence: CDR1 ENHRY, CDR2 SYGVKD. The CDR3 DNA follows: TGTGCCATCAGGTCACTTAGCGGGGGGGCCGTGGCAGATACGCAGTATTTT. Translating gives CAIRSLSGGAVADTQYF.

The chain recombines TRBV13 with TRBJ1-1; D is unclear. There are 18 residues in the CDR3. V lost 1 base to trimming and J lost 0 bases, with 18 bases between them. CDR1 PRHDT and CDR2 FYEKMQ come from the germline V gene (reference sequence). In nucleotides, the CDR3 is TGTGCCAGCAGCTTAGCCTTCGGGATCCCCCAGATGAACACTGAAGCTTTCTTT. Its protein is CASSLAFGIPQMNTEAFF.

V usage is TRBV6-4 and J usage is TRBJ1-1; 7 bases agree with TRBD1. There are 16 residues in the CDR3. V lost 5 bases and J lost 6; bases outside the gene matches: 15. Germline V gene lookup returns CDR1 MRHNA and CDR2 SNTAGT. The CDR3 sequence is CASSPALTGHPSEAFF. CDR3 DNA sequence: TGTGCCAGCAGTCCCGCCTTGACAGGGCATCCGTCTGAAGCTTTCTTT.

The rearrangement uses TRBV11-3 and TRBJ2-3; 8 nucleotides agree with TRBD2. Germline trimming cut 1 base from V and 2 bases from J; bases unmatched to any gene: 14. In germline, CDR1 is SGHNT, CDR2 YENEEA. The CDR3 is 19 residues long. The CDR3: CASSLGSRGGAGDTDTQYF. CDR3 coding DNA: TGTGCCAGCAGCTTAGGCTCCCGGGGGGGGGCAGGGGACACAGATACGCAGTATTTT.

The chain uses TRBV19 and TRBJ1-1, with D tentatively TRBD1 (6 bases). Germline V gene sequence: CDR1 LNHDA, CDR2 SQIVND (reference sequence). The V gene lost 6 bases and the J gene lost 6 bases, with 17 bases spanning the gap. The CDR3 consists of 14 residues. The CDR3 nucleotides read TGTGCCAGTAGACTAGGGGGGGGCCCCTCTGAAGCTTTCTTT. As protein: CASRLGGGPSEAFF.

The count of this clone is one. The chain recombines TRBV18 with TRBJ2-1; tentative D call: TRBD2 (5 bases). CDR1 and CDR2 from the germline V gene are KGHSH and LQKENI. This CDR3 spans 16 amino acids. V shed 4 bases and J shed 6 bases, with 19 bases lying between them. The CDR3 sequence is CASSLRGHDALNEQFF. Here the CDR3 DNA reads TGTGCCAGCTCACTCCGCGGGCACGATGCCCTCAATGAGCAGTTCTTC.

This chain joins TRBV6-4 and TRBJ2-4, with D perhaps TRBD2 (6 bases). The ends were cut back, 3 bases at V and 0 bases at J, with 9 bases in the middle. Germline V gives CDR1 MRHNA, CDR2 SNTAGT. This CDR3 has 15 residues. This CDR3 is CASSESGLAKNIQYF. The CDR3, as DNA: TGTGCCAGCAGTGAAAGCGGGCTAGCCAAAAACATTCAGTACTTC.

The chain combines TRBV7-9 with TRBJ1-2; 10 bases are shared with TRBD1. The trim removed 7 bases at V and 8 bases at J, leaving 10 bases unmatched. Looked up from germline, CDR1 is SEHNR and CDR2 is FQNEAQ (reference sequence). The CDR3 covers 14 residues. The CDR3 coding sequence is TGTGCCAGCACCCACCCGGGGACAGGGGACGGCTACACCTTC. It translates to CASTHPGTGDGYTF.

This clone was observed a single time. The CDR3 DNA is TGCGCCAGCAGCTTCAGACAGGCTTCCTACGAGCAGTACTTC. Translating it yields CASSFRQASYEQYF. The J gene is TRBJ2-7, the V gene TRBV5-1, with D possibly being TRBD1 (6 bases). CDR3 length: 14 residues. Between the trimmed V and J ends, which lost 2 bases and 1 base, there was a span of 10 bases. Germline V CDR1 and CDR2: SGHRS, YFSETQ.

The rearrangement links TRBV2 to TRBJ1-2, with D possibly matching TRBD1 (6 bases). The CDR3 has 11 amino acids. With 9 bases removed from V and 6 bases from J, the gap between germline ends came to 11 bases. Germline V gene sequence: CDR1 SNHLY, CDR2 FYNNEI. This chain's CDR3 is CARLTGNGYTF. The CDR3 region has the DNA TGTGCCAGGCTTACAGGGAATGGCTACACCTTC.

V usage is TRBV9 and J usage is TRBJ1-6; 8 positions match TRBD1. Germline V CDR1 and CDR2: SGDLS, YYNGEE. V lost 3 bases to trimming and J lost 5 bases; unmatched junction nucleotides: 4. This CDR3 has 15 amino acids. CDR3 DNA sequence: TGTGCCAGCAGCGCCGGGACAGGACATAATTCACCCCTCCACTTT. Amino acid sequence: CASSAGTGHNSPLHF.

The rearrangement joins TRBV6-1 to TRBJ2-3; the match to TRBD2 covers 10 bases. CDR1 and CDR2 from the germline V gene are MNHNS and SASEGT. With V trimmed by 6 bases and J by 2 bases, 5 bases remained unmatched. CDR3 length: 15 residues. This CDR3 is CASRPLAGDTDTQYF. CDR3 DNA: TGTGCCAGCAGACCCCTAGCGGGGGACACAGATACGCAGTATTTT.

CDR3 region: CASSLAGTRSPLFYEQYF. The CDR3, as DNA: TGTGCCAGCAGCTTAGCCGGGACTAGGTCCCCCTTGTTCTACGAGCAGTACTTC. This chain links TRBV7-9 with TRBJ2-7, with TRBD2 matching 8 bases. V was clipped by 0 bases and J by 3 bases; unmatched bases: 13. Germline CDR1 is SEHNR and CDR2 is FQNEAQ (reference sequence). The CDR3 runs 18 residues.

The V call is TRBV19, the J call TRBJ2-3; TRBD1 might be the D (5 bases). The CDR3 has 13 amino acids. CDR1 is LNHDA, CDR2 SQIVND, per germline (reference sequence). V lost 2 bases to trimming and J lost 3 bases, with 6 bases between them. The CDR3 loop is CASSIQGTDTQYF. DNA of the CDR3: TGTGCCAGTAGTATACAGGGTACAGATACGCAGTATTTT.

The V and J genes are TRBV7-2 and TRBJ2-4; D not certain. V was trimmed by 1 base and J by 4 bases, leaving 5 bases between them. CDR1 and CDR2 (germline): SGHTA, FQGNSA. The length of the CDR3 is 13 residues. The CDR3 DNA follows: TGTGCCAGCAGCTTAGATCCTAAAAACATTCAGTACTTC. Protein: CASSLDPKNIQYF. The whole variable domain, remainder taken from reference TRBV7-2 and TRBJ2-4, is GAGVSQSPSNKVTEKGKDVELRCDPISGHTALYWYRQSLGQGLEFLIYFQGNSAPDKSGLPSDRFSAERTGGSVSTLTIQRTQQEDSAVYLCASSLDPKNIQYFGAGTRLSVL.

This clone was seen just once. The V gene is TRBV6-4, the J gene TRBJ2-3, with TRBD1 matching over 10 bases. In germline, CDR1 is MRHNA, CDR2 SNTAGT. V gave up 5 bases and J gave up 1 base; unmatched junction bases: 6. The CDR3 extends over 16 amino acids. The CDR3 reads CASSLRTGGGTDTQYF. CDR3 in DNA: TGTGCCAGCAGTCTACGGACAGGGGGAGGCACAGATACGCAGTATTTT.

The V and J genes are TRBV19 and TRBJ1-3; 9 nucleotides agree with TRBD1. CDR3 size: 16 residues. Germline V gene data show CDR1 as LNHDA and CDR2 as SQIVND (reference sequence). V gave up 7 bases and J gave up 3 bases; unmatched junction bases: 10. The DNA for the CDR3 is TGTGCCAGTACCACAATACAGGGGGCGCTTGGAAACACCATATATTTT. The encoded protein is CASTTIQGALGNTIYF.